Listed below are T cell receptor beta chains from one sample, sequenced in a study of blood T cell repertoires in COVID-19. The repertoire was sequenced with immunoSEQ multiplex PCR; TCRdb's copy has only in-frame clones and lacks some. The sample yields roughly 240,000 clones, about nine tenths seen once. The sequencing sample was made of PBMCs or T cells enriched from blood (not recorded which). All receptors derive from a man aged 45 to 65 who had been exposed to COVID-19. The CDR3 runs from the conserved cysteine through the conserved F or W. The D gene is left open where the match is weak. Clone size is given for some rows only: seen once, a few or many times, or a class if the clone is expanded.

>-|TRBJ2-1|TRBV7-9|-
TGTGCCAGCAGCTCTAACCCGGGACAAGCCTCCAATGAGCAGTTCTTC
CASSSNPGQASNEQFF
>-|TRBJ2-1|TRBV12-5|-
TGTGCTAGTGGTTTACGTGAGGAGCAGTTCTTC
CASGLREEQFF
>-|TRBJ2-1|TRBV6-5|TRBD2
TGTGCCAGCAGGAGACTAGCGGGAGGTTGGAATGAGCAGTTCTTC
CASRRLAGGWNEQFF
>once|TRBJ2-6|TRBV27|-
TGTGCCAGCAGTTTATCTCCGGGATCTGGGGCCAACGTCCTGACTTTC
CASSLSPGSGANVLTF
>-|TRBJ2-3|TRBV5-1|-
TGCGCCAGCAGCTCGGACGGGGGAAGCACAGATACGCAGTATTTT
CASSSDGGSTDTQYF
>-|TRBJ1-2|TRBV3-1/TRBV3-2|-
TGTGCCAGCAGCCAGGACGGTCTCGGGTCGCGGGTCGGCTACACCTTC
CASSQDGLGSRVGYTF
>-|TRBJ1-1|TRBV7-9|-
TGTGCCAGCAGCTACTCCGGGGGAGACACTGAAGCTTTCTTT
CASSYSGGDTEAFF
>-|TRBJ1-1|TRBV18|-
TGTGCCAGCTCACCAGGACAAACAGGGACGAGAGGGAACACTGAAGCTTTCTTT
CASSPGQTGTRGNTEAFF
>-|TRBJ1-1|TRBV2|-
TGTGCCAGCAGCCCCACAGGGAACACTGAAGCTTTCTTT
CASSPTGNTEAFF
>-|TRBJ1-2|TRBV2|TRBD1
TGTGCCAGCAGTGAAGGGACACAAGGGGGCTGGGGCTACACCTTC
CASSEGTQGGWGYTF
>-|TRBJ2-1|TRBV15|-
TGTGCCACCAGCAGAGATATCGCGGGGCAACACAATGAGCAGTTCTTC
CATSRDIAGQHNEQFF
>-|TRBJ1-1|TRBV5-6|TRBD1
TGTGCCAGCAACTTTTTGGGGACAGTTGAAGCTTTCTTT
CASNFLGTVEAFF
>-|TRBJ2-3|TRBV7-9|TRBD2
TGTGCCAGCAGCTTAGCGGGAGGGCTGGTAGATACGCAGTATTTT
CASSLAGGLVDTQYF
>-|TRBJ2-1|TRBV19|TRBD2
TGTGCCAGTAGCGGGAGGAACCCCGGTGTTTATGAGCAGTTCTTC
CASSGRNPGVYEQFF
>-|TRBJ1-4|TRBV2|-
TGTGCCAGCAGTGAAGTAGTAGGGGGGGATGAAAAACTGTTTTTT
CASSEVVGGDEKLFF
>once|TRBJ2-3|TRBV11-2|-
TGTGCCAGCAGCTTAGCCGGCACAGATACGCAGTATTTT
CASSLAGTDTQYF
>-|TRBJ1-1|TRBV10-3|-
TGTGCCATCAGCTCTGAGATGGTTTCGAACACTGAAGCTTTCTTT
CAISSEMVSNTEAFF
>few|TRBJ1-6|TRBV18|TRBD1
TGTGCCAGCTCACGCTATACGGGACAGGGGCTAAATTCACCCCTCCACTTT
CASSRYTGQGLNSPLHF
>-|TRBJ1-4|TRBV18|TRBD1
TGTGCCAGCTCACCCTCAGCCTTCGGACAGGGGTTGGGGCTGTTTTTT
CASSPSAFGQGLGLFF
>-|TRBJ1-1|TRBV3-1/TRBV3-2|-
TGTGCCAGCAGCCAAACAGGGAAGAACACTGAAGCTTTCTTT
CASSQTGKNTEAFF
>once|TRBJ1-3|TRBV28|-
TGTGCCAGCAGCCGGGGGGGAAACACCATATATTTT
CASSRGGNTIYF
>-|TRBJ1-4|TRBV6-6|-
TGTGCCAGCAGTTATTCCTTAGAAAAACTGTTTTTT
CASSYSLEKLFF
>-|TRBJ1-6|TRBV18|-
TGTGCCAGCTCACGCCAGGGGACGAATTCACCCCTCCACTTT
CASSRQGTNSPLHF
>-|TRBJ2-1|TRBV4-1|TRBD2
TGCGCCAGCAGCCCCCGGGTCACGGGAGGGCCGAGGGAGCAGTTCTTC
CASSPRVTGGPREQFF
>-|TRBJ2-5|TRBV5-1|-
TGCGCCAGCAGCTTGACGGTAGGGGTGGCAGAGACCCAGTACTTC
CASSLTVGVAETQYF
>-|TRBJ2-1|TRBV24-1|-
TGTGCCACCAGTGATCCCAGGGCGGACAGCTCCTACAATGAGCAGTTCTTC
CATSDPRADSSYNEQFF
>-|TRBJ1-4|TRBV2|-
TGTGCCAGCAGCTCCCCCCCGAGCAGGCTTGAAAAACTGTTTTTT
CASSSPPSRLEKLFF
>-|TRBJ2-2|TRBV5-1|TRBD2
TGCGCCAGCAGCTTACAAGCGGGGGGGAACACCGGGGAGCTGTTTTTT
CASSLQAGGNTGELFF
>-|TRBJ1-5|TRBV6-5|-
TGTGCCAGCACCACAAGCAGGTATAGCAATCAGCCCCAGCATTTT
CASTTSRYSNQPQHF
>-|TRBJ1-1|TRBV18|-
TGTGCCAGCTCACCTGTCTTGGGACTTTGGGTGGAAGCTTTCTTT
CASSPVLGLWVEAFF
>-|TRBJ1-1|TRBV6-5|-
TGTGCCAGCACAACAGGTGGAATCACTGAAGCTTTCTTT
CASTTGGITEAFF
>-|TRBJ1-1|TRBV7-2|TRBD1
TGTGCCAGCTCCCCTCGGACAGGGGGCACTGAAGCTTTCTTT
CASSPRTGGTEAFF
>-|TRBJ1-2|TRBV7-2|TRBD1
TGTGCCAGCAGCTACGGGACAGGGATTGACTATGGCTACACCTTC
CASSYGTGIDYGYTF
>-|TRBJ1-5|TRBV12-1|-
TGTGCCAGCAGCCACGGGACAGGGAATAGCAATCAGCCCCAGCATTTT
CASSHGTGNSNQPQHF
>-|TRBJ1-4|TRBV5-6|-
TGTGCCAGCAGTCTGAAGAGGGAACCCTGGCAGGCTGAAAAACTGTTTTTT
CASSLKREPWQAEKLFF
>-|TRBJ2-3|TRBV3-1/TRBV3-2|TRBD2
TGTGCCAGCAGCCAAGGGCTAGCGGCGGGAACAGATACGCAGTATTTT
CASSQGLAAGTDTQYF
>-|TRBJ1-5|TRBV7-8|-
TGTGCCAGCAGCTCTTCGACAAATCAGCCCCAGCATTTT
CASSSSTNQPQHF
>-|TRBJ2-3|TRBV10-1|TRBD1
TGCGCCAGCAGTGAGTCGAAAGGGACAGGGAGGACAGATACGCAGTATTTT
CASSESKGTGRTDTQYF
>-|TRBJ2-6|TRBV7-2|-
TGTGCTAGCGAGGTGAGAGGGGCCAACGTCCTGACTTTC
CASEVRGANVLTF
>-|TRBJ2-2|TRBV7-6|TRBD1
TGTGCCAGCAGCTCCTTCCCGGGACAGGGTGTCTCCGGGGAGCTGTTTTTT
CASSSFPGQGVSGELFF
>few|TRBJ1-2|TRBV18|-
TGTGCCAGCTCACCAAATAGGGAGTGGAATGGCTACACCTTC
CASSPNREWNGYTF
>-|TRBJ1-1|TRBV11-2|-
TGTGCCAGCAGCTTAGATCTACAGGGTGACACTGAAGCTTTCTTT
CASSLDLQGDTEAFF